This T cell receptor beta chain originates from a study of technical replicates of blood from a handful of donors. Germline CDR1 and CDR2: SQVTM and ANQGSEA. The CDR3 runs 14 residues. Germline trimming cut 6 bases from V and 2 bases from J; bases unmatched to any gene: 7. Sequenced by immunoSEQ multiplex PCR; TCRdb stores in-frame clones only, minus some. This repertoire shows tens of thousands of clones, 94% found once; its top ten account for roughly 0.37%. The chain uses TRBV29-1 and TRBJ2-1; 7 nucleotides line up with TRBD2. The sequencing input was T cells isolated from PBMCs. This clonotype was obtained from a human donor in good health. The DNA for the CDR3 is TGCAGCGTGGGGGGGACTCTAACCTACAATGAGCAGTTCTTC. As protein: CSVGGTLTYNEQFF.